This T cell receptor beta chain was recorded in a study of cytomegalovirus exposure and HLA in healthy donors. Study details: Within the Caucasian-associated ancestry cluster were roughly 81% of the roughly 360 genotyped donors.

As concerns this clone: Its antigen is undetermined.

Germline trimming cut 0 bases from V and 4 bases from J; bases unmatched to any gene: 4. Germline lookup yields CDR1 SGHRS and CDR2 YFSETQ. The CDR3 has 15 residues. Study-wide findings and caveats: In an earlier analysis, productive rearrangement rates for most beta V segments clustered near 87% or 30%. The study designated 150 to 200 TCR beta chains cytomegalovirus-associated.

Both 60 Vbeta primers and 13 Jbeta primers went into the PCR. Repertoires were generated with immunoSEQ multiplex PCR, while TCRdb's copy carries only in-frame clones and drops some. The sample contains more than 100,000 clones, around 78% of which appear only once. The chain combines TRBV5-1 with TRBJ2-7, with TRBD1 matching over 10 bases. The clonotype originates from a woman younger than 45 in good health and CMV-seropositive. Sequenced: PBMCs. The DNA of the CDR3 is TGCGCCAGCAGCTTGGTGACAGGGGGCTTGTACGAGCAGTACTTC. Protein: CASSLVTGGLYEQYF.